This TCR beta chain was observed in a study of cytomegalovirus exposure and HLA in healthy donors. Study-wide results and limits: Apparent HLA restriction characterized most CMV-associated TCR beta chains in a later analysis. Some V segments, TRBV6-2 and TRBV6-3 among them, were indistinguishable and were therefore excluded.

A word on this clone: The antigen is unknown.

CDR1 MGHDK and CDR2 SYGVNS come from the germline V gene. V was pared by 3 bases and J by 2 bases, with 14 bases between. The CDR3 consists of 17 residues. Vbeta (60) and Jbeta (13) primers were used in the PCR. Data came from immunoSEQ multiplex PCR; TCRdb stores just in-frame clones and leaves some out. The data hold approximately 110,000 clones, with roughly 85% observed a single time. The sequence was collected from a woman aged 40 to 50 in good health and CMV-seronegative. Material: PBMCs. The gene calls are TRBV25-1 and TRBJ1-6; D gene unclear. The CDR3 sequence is CASSEVGVGTYNSPLHF. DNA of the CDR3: TGTGCCAGCAGTGAGGTGGGAGTGGGCACCTATAATTCACCCCTCCACTTT.